This T cell receptor (beta chain) is drawn from a study of OX40 agonist ivuxolimab in advanced cancers. Study summary: Hepatocellular carcinoma, melanoma, renal cell or head and neck cancer was diagnosed in the dose-escalation patients.

A note on this clone: Its antigen is not known.

Generated by immunoSEQ multiplex PCR, the TCRdb table keeps only in-frame clones and is missing some. Found here are around 34,000 clones, 81% of them singletons; the top ten hold roughly 1.4%. General study findings and limits: What antigens the expanded peripheral T cells recognized was never established. CD8+ T cells averaged more expanded clones than CD4+.

The CDR3 is made up of 11 amino acids. Looked up from germline, CDR1 is DFQATT and CDR2 is SNEGSKA (reference sequence). The V end was cut by 5 bases, the J end by 3 bases, with 5 bases between. The source is an adult with an advanced solid tumor such as melanoma, head and neck, liver or kidney cancer. The J gene is TRBJ2-1, the V gene TRBV20-1; D ambiguous. Sequencing was performed on CD4+ or CD8+ T cells sorted from blood, taken in a trial of the OX40 agonist ivuxolimab. The CDR3 coding sequence is TGCAGTGCTGACCGCTACAATGAGCAGTTCTTC. Its translation is CSADRYNEQFF.